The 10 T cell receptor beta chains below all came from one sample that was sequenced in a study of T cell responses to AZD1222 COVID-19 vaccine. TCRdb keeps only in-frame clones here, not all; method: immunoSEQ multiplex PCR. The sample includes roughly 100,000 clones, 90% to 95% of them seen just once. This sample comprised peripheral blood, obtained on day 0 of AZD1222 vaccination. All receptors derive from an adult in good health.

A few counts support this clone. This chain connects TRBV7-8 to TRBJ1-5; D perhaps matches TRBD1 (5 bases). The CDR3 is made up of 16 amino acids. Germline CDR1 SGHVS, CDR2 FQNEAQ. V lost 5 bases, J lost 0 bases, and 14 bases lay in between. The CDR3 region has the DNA TGTGCCAGCAGCCGAGATATAAGGGGTAGCAATCAGCCCCAGCATTTT. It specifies CASSRDIRGSNQPQHF. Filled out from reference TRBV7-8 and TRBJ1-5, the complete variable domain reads GAGVSQSPRYKVAKRGQDVALRCDPISGHVSLFWYQQALGQGPEFLTYFQNEAQLDKSGLPSDRFFAERPEGSVSTLKIQRTQQEDSAVYLCASSRDIRGSNQPQHFGDGTRLSIL.

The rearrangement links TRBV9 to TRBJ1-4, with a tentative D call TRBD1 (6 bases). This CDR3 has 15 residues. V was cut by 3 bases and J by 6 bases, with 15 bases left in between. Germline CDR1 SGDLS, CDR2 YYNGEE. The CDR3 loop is CASSEGVGFDEKLFF. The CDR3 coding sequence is TGTGCCAGCAGCGAGGGGGTGGGGTTCGATGAAAAACTGTTTTTT. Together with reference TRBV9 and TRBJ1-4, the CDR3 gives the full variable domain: DSGVTQTPKHLITATGQRVTLRCSPRSGDLSVYWYQQSLDQGLQFLIQYYNGEERAKGNILERFSAQQFPDLHSELNLSSLELGDSALYFCASSEGVGFDEKLFFGSGTQLSVL.

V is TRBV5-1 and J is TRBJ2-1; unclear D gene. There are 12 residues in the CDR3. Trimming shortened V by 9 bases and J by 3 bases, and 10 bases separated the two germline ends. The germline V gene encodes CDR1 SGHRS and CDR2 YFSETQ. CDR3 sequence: CATPAGYNEQFF. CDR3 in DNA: TGCGCCACCCCTGCTGGCTACAATGAGCAGTTCTTC.

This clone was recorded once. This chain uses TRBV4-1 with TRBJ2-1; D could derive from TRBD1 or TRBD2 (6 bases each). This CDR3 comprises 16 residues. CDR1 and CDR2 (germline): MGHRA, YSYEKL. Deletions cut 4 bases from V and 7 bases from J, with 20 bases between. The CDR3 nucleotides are TGCGCCAGCAGCCCGGGGGCACTAGTGGGATTTAATGAGCAGTTCTTC. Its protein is CASSPGALVGFNEQFF.

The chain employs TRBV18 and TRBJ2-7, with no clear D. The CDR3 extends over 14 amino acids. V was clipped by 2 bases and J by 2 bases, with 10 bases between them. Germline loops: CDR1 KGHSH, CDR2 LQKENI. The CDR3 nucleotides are TGTGCCAGCTCACCAACCAGCCGGCCCTACGAGCAGTACTTC. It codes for CASSPTSRPYEQYF.

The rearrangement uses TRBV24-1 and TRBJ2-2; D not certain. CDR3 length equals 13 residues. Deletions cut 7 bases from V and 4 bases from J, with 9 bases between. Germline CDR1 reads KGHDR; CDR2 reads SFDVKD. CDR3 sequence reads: CATSTDVTGELFF. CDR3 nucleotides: TGTGCCACCAGCACAGACGTCACCGGGGAGCTGTTTTTT.

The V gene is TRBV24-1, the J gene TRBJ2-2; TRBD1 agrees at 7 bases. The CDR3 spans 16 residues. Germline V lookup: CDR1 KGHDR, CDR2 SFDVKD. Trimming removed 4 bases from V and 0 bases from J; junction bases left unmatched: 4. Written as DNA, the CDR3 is TGTGCCACCAGTGACATAGGGACAGCGAACACCGGGGAGCTGTTTTTT. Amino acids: CATSDIGTANTGELFF.

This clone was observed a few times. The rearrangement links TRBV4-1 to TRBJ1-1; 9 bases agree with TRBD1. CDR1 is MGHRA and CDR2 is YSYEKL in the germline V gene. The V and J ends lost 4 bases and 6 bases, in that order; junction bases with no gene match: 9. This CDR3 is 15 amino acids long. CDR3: CASSPTGTGTSEAFF. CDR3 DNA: TGCGCCAGCAGCCCCACCGGGACAGGGACCTCTGAAGCTTTCTTT.

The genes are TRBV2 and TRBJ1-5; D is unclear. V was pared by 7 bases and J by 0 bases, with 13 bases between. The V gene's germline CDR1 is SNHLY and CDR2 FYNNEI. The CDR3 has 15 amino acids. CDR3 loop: CASKGVGISNQPQHF. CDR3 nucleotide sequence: TGTGCCAGCAAGGGAGTAGGTATTAGCAATCAGCCCCAGCATTTT. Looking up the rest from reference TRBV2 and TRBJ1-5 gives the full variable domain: EPEVTQTPSHQVTQMGQEVILRCVPISNHLYFYWYRQILGQKVEFLVSFYNNEISEKSEIFDDQFSVERPDGSNFTLKIRSTKLEDSAMYFCASKGVGISNQPQHFGDGTRLSIL.

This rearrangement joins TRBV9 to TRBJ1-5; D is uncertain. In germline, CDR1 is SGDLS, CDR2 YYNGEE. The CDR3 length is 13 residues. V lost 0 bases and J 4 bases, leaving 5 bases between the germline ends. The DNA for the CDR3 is TGTGCCAGCAGCGTAGCTCCGAATCAGCCCCAGCATTTT. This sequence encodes CASSVAPNQPQHF.